These 26 T cell receptor beta chains originate from one sample sequenced in a study of shared clonotypes between healthy human individuals. This table comes from immunoSEQ multiplex PCR, and its TCRdb copy is limited to in-frame clones, with some not included. The sample includes roughly 2.5 million clones, more than 90% seen only once; the top ten take roughly 0.14%. The specimen sequenced was naive CD4+ T cells sorted from blood. Subset noted: CD45RA+ positively selected. The receptor source for this set is a man aged 18 to 29 in good health.

J is TRBJ2-3 and V is TRBV6-4, with 8 bases matching TRBD1. CDR3 length: 17 residues. Trimming took 9 bases from V and 4 from J; bases not matched to a gene: 18. Germline V gene lookup returns CDR1 MRHNA and CDR2 SNTAGT. The CDR3 here is CARRSITGGTPADTQYF. The DNA for the CDR3 is TGTGCCAGACGATCAATTACAGGGGGTACGCCCGCAGATACGCAGTATTTT.

This clone was seen once. The sample carries other DNA sequences with the same CDR3. This sequence joins TRBV2 and TRBJ1-5; no clear D. Trimming left V 4 bases short and J 3 bases short, with 4 bases between. Germline V CDR1 and CDR2: SNHLY, FYNNEI. This CDR3 is 12 amino acids long. Here the CDR3 DNA reads TGTGCCAGCAGTGGGACCAATCAGCCCCAGCATTTT. Its translation is CASSGTNQPQHF.

The CDR3 is CASSPSLGRDPYNEQFF. CDR3 nucleotide sequence: TGTGCCAGCAGTCCCTCCCTCGGGAGGGACCCCTACAATGAGCAGTTCTTC. The rearrangement links TRBV28 to TRBJ2-1; 8 bases line up with TRBD2. J lost 2 bases, V lost 5 bases, and 11 bases had no gene match. The CDR3 spans 17 residues. The germline gives CDR1 MDHEN, CDR2 SYDVKM.

This clone was observed a single time. The rearrangement uses TRBV6-5 and TRBJ1-6; no firm D call. Germline V gene sequence: CDR1 MNHEY, CDR2 SVGAGI. The CDR3 is 16 amino acids. V lost 4 bases and J lost 7, with 17 bases in between. The CDR3 protein is CASSSSDRGYNSPLHF. The CDR3, as DNA: TGTGCCAGCAGTTCAAGCGATCGAGGGTACAATTCACCCCTCCACTTT.

The J gene is TRBJ2-1, the V gene TRBV5-1; no firm D call. The V and J ends lost 0 bases and 2 bases respectively, with 9 bases between them. The CDR3 contains 15 residues. Looked up from germline, CDR1 is SGHRS and CDR2 is YFSETQ. The CDR3 sequence: CASSLARLPYNEQFF. In DNA form, the CDR3 reads TGCGCCAGCAGCTTGGCCCGGTTGCCCTACAATGAGCAGTTCTTC.

The chain is built from TRBV2 and TRBJ2-3; D not resolved. The CDR3 sequence is 16 residues long. The germline V and J ends were trimmed by 2 bases and 0 bases, with 12 bases remaining between them. Germline V gene sequence: CDR1 SNHLY, CDR2 FYNNEI. The DNA for the CDR3 is TGTGCCAGCAGTGAATTTGTAGTGTCTAGCACAGATACGCAGTATTTT. Its protein is CASSEFVVSSTDTQYF.

The rearrangement uses TRBV6-1 and TRBJ1-2, with D hard to call. Trimming removed 6 bases at V and 7 bases at J, with 18 bases between. CDR1 MNHNS and CDR2 SASEGT come from the germline V gene. The CDR3 consists of 14 residues. CDR3 loop: CASRQHGVLSGYTF. The CDR3 DNA is TGTGCCAGCAGACAGCACGGCGTATTATCTGGCTACACCTTC.

This chain joins TRBV6-4 and TRBJ1-2; perhaps TRBD1 as D (5 bases). V gave up 3 bases and J gave up 4 bases, with 21 bases separating them. CDR1 and CDR2 from the germline V gene are MRHNA and SNTAGT. There are 17 residues in the CDR3. The CDR3 DNA reads TGTGCCAGCAGTGAATCACCCGGGGCAGGCCCCATCTATGGCTACACCTTC. Its protein product is CASSESPGAGPIYGYTF.

The rearrangement joins TRBV5-1 to TRBJ1-1, with TRBD1 identical over 7 bases. The CDR3 runs 13 residues. Germline CDR1 reads SGHRS; CDR2 reads YFSETQ. V shed 7 bases and J 3 bases; nucleotides not matched to a gene: 6. CDR3 bases: TGCGCCAGCCGACGCACAGGGGACACTGAAGCTTTCTTT. Amino acid sequence: CASRRTGDTEAFF. The full variable domain, completed using reference TRBV5-1 and TRBJ1-1, is KAGVTQTPRYLIKTRGQQVTLSCSPISGHRSVSWYQQTPGQGLQFLFEYFSETQRNKGNFPGRFSGRQFSNSRSEMNVSTLELGDSALYLCASRRTGDTEAFFGQGTRLTVV.

The V gene is TRBV6-1, the J gene TRBJ2-7; 11 bases map to TRBD1. Losses at the gene ends were 2 bases for V and 6 bases for J; bases not matched to a gene: 6. Germline assignment: CDR1 MNHNS and CDR2 SASEGT. The CDR3 spans 15 residues. For the CDR3, the DNA is TGTGCCAGCAGTGAAAGGACAGGGGGCGCGTCCGAGCAGTACTTC. Protein product: CASSERTGGASEQYF.

With respect to this clone: The identical CDR3 is also encoded by other nucleotide sequences in the sample. This rearrangement joins TRBV2 to TRBJ2-3; no firm D call. This CDR3 contains 13 residues. In germline, CDR1 is SNHLY, CDR2 FYNNEI. Trimming cost V 6 bases and J 0 bases, with 7 bases left between them. CDR3 sequence (DNA): TGTGCCAGCAGGGTGGACAGCACAGATACGCAGTATTTT. It translates to CASRVDSTDTQYF.

V gene TRBV6-4 combines with J gene TRBJ1-5; TRBD1 agrees at 8 bases. Trimming cost V 2 bases and J 0 bases; bases outside gene matches: 15. Germline lookup yields CDR1 MRHNA and CDR2 SNTAGT. This CDR3 is built from 20 residues. CDR3 DNA: TGTGCCAGCAGTGACCCCGAGCCGGGACAGGAGAATTATAGCAATCAGCCCCAGCATTTT. Translated: CASSDPEPGQENYSNQPQHF.

The chain joins TRBV9 to TRBJ1-1; tentative D call: TRBD1 (5 bases). Germline V gives CDR1 SGDLS, CDR2 YYNGEE. The V end was cut by 5 bases, the J end by 4 bases, with 9 bases between. This CDR3 comprises 12 residues. The CDR3 reads CASRGAGTEAFF. CDR3 in DNA: TGTGCCAGCAGAGGGGCCGGCACTGAAGCTTTCTTT.

V usage is TRBV5-1 and J usage is TRBJ2-1; D remains ambiguous. The germline V and J ends were trimmed by 2 bases and 9 bases, with 6 bases remaining between them. The germline gives CDR1 SGHRS, CDR2 YFSETQ. This CDR3 comprises 11 residues. The CDR3 coding sequence is TGCGCCAGCAGCTTTAGGAGTGAGCAGTTCTTC. Translated, it gives CASSFRSEQFF.

The V and J genes are TRBV30 and TRBJ1-2; no definite D call. V shed 8 bases and J shed 4 bases, with 14 bases lying between them. Germline loops: CDR1 GTSNPN, CDR2 SVGIG (reference sequence). This CDR3 has 12 residues. The CDR3 DNA sequence: TGTGCCACCCCGACGGGAGTCTATGGCTACACCTTC. Translation gives CATPTGVYGYTF.

This clone was picked up one time. The chain links TRBV7-2 to TRBJ2-7; D is perhaps TRBD1 or TRBD2 (5 bases each). Trimming removed 5 bases from V and 6 bases from J, with 17 bases in between. Germline V gene data show CDR1 as SGHTA and CDR2 as FQGNSA. This CDR3 spans 14 amino acids. The CDR3 loop is CASSLEGGGIEQYF. The CDR3 coding sequence is TGTGCCAGCAGCCTTGAGGGTGGGGGTATCGAGCAGTACTTC.

The V and J genes are TRBV6-1 and TRBJ2-3; 11 bases map to TRBD2. The trim removed 4 bases at V and 0 bases at J, leaving 9 bases unmatched. Germline CDR1 and CDR2: MNHNS and SASEGT. The CDR3 totals 18 residues. The CDR3 DNA is TGTGCCAGCAGTGGACCCGGGACTAGCGGTTTTAGCACAGATACGCAGTATTTT. Amino acids: CASSGPGTSGFSTDTQYF.

This clone occurred once. The chain employs TRBV11-2 and TRBJ2-5; weak D call: TRBD1 (6 bases). Deletions cut 5 bases from V and 0 bases from J, with 10 bases between. This CDR3 comprises 14 residues. Germline CDR1 reads SGHAT; CDR2 reads FQNNGV. The CDR3 DNA reads as TGTGCCAGCAGCCGGGACACGTACCAAGAGACCCAGTACTTC. This gives the protein CASSRDTYQETQYF. Full variable domain (outside the CDR3, taken from reference TRBV11-2 and TRBJ2-5): EAGVAQSPRYKIIEKRQSVAFWCNPISGHATLYWYQQILGQGPKLLIQFQNNGVVDDSQLPKDRFSAERLKGVDSTLKIQPAKLEDSAVYLCASSRDTYQETQYFGPGTRLLVL.

The chain couples TRBV5-1 to TRBJ2-7, with a possible D match to TRBD1 (6 bases). V was cut by 1 base and J by 6 bases, with 20 bases left in between. Germline V lookup: CDR1 SGHRS, CDR2 YFSETQ. The CDR3 consists of 16 residues. The CDR3 sequence is CASSLLGGQIVSEQYF. The CDR3 region has the DNA TGCGCCAGCAGCTTGCTTGGGGGCCAAATAGTAAGCGAGCAGTACTTC. Full variable domain (remainder filled in from reference TRBV5-1 and TRBJ2-7): KAGVTQTPRYLIKTRGQQVTLSCSPISGHRSVSWYQQTPGQGLQFLFEYFSETQRNKGNFPGRFSGRQFSNSRSEMNVSTLELGDSALYLCASSLLGGQIVSEQYFGPGTRLTVT.

Concerning this clone itself: A read error may account for a junction end that differs from germline. The genes are TRBV7-8 and TRBJ2-7; no firm D call. The CDR3 has 13 residues. Germline lookup yields CDR1 SGHVS and CDR2 FQNEAQ. The CDR3 bases are TGTGCCAGCAGCTTAGTAAGCTCCCACGAGCAGTACTTC. This codes for CASSLVSSHEQYF. The full variable domain, in which reference TRBV7-8 and TRBJ2-7 provide the parts outside the CDR3, is GAGVSQSPRYKVAKRGQDVALRCDPISGHVSLFWYQQALGQGPEFLTYFQNEAQLDKSGLPSDRFFAERPEGSVSTLKIQRTQQEDSAVYLCASSLVSSHEQYFGPGTRLTVT.

V gene TRBV4-1 combines with J gene TRBJ2-1; TRBD2 is a possible D gene (5 bases). The CDR3 is made up of 16 amino acids. Trimming pared 1 base from V and 3 bases from J, leaving 13 bases between. Germline V gives CDR1 MGHRA, CDR2 YSYEKL. CDR3 DNA: TGCGCCAGCAGCCAAGGGTCCGGGAAACTCTACAATGAGCAGTTCTTC. It codes for CASSQGSGKLYNEQFF.

As concerns this clone: The same CDR3 can be traced to other DNA sequences in this sample. The chain is built from TRBV5-1 and TRBJ1-5; possibly TRBD1 for D (5 bases). V was clipped by 0 bases and J by 1 base, with 8 bases between them. CDR3 length equals 15 residues. Germline V lookup: CDR1 SGHRS, CDR2 YFSETQ. CDR3 amino acids: CASSLAGGSNQPQHF. Written as DNA, the CDR3 is TGCGCCAGCAGCTTGGCGGGGGGAAGCAATCAGCCCCAGCATTTT.

The chain combines TRBV7-3 with TRBJ2-7, with 8 positions matching TRBD1. From germline, CDR1 is SGHTA and CDR2 FQGTGA. J lost 2 bases, V lost 5 bases, and 5 bases had no gene match. The CDR3 length is 14 residues. CDR3 nucleotides: TGTGCCAGCAGCCGACAGGGGCCCCCCTACGAGCAGTACTTC. Its protein product is CASSRQGPPYEQYF.

The rearrangement links TRBV28 to TRBJ2-7; a weak D match, TRBD1 (6 bases). This CDR3 has 16 residues. The germline V and J ends were trimmed by 5 bases and 0 bases, with 17 bases remaining between them. The V gene's germline CDR1 is MDHEN and CDR2 SYDVKM. In DNA form, the CDR3 reads TGTGCCAGCAGTCTGATGCCTCCGGGACACTCCTACGAGCAGTACTTC. Translated, it gives CASSLMPPGHSYEQYF.

The CDR3 here is CASSLPGQGGYNEQFF. CDR3 nucleotide sequence: TGTGCCAGCAGCTTACCTGGACAGGGGGGCTACAATGAGCAGTTCTTC. The chain employs TRBV7-9 and TRBJ2-1, with 10 nucleotides matching TRBD1. Germline V gene sequence: CDR1 SEHNR, CDR2 FQNEAQ (reference sequence). The CDR3 has 16 residues. V dropped 2 bases and J dropped 3; count of bases not matched to a gene: 4.

V is TRBV6-5 and J is TRBJ1-6; 7 bases match TRBD1. The CDR3 spans 16 residues. Germline CDR1 reads MNHEY; CDR2 reads SVGAGI. V lost 4 bases, J lost 4 bases, and 7 bases stayed unmatched. The CDR3 loop reads CASSSGTAYYNSPLHF. For the CDR3, the DNA is TGTGCCAGCAGTTCCGGGACAGCTTATTATAATTCACCCCTCCACTTT.